Listed below are T cell receptor beta chains from one sample, sequenced in a study of coeliac disease. Sequenced by immunoSEQ multiplex PCR; TCRdb stores in-frame clones only, minus some. Among about 9,400 clones, roughly 71% were seen once, and the ten largest hold around 20%. Sequences were obtained from lamina propria lymphocytes from the gut. Receptors originate from an older woman with celiac disease. Both conserved end residues are part of each CDR3. D genes are given only for firm matches. The size field is filled for only some rows; it gives once, few, many or a size class.

abundance: -; j_gene: TRBJ2-7; v_gene: TRBV18; d_gene: -; CDR3aa: CASSQGQGLYYEQYF; CDR3nt: TGTGCCAGCTCTCAAGGACAGGGACTATACTACGAGCAGTACTTC
abundance: -; j_gene: TRBJ1-1; v_gene: TRBV21-1; d_gene: -; CDR3aa: CASSKGGAENTEAFF; CDR3nt: TGTGCCAGCAGCAAGGGTGGGGCCGAGAACACTGAAGCTTTCTTT
abundance: once; j_gene: TRBJ2-7; v_gene: TRBV5-5; d_gene: -; CDR3aa: CASSLRGEQYF; CDR3nt: TGTGCCAGCAGCTTGCGCGGCGAGCAGTACTTC
abundance: -; j_gene: TRBJ2-7; v_gene: TRBV5-4; d_gene: -; CDR3aa: CASSLKSNSYEQYF; CDR3nt: TGTGCCAGCTCCCTAAAGAGTAACTCCTACGAGCAGTACTTC
abundance: -; j_gene: TRBJ2-5; v_gene: TRBV5-1; d_gene: TRBD2; CDR3aa: CASSSALSGSWETQYF; CDR3nt: TGCGCCAGCAGCTCCGCCCTTAGCGGGAGCTGGGAGACCCAGTACTTC
abundance: -; j_gene: TRBJ1-1; v_gene: TRBV2; d_gene: -; CDR3aa: CASSVFGRRTVEAFF; CDR3nt: TGTGCCAGCAGTGTATTCGGGAGGAGGACGGTTGAAGCTTTCTTT
abundance: -; j_gene: TRBJ1-5; v_gene: TRBV6-6; d_gene: -; CDR3aa: CASSYSDNRNQPQHF; CDR3nt: TGTGCCAGCAGTTACTCGGACAATCGTAATCAGCCCCAGCATTTT
abundance: -; j_gene: TRBJ1-3; v_gene: TRBV18; d_gene: TRBD1; CDR3aa: CASSPDRSKGNTIYF; CDR3nt: TGTGCCAGCTCACCGGACAGGTCGAAGGGCAACACCATATATTTT
abundance: -; j_gene: TRBJ1-5; v_gene: TRBV5-5; d_gene: -; CDR3aa: CASSWAHRNQPQHF; CDR3nt: TGTGCCAGCAGCTGGGCCCACCGCAATCAGCCCCAGCATTTT
abundance: once; j_gene: TRBJ2-7; v_gene: TRBV28; d_gene: TRBD2; CDR3aa: CASGGSSRYEQYF; CDR3nt: TGTGCCAGCGGCGGGAGCAGTCGGTACGAGCAGTACTTC
abundance: -; j_gene: TRBJ2-7; v_gene: TRBV27; d_gene: -; CDR3aa: CASSFGTSPYEQYF; CDR3nt: TGTGCCAGCAGTTTCGGGACATCTCCTTACGAGCAGTACTTC
abundance: -; j_gene: TRBJ2-3; v_gene: TRBV7-3; d_gene: -; CDR3aa: CASSPTGFTDTQYF; CDR3nt: TGTGCCAGCAGCCCAACAGGTTTTACAGATACGCAGTATTTT
abundance: -; j_gene: TRBJ2-4; v_gene: TRBV6-1; d_gene: TRBD2; CDR3aa: CASSEEGLAGLAKNIQYF; CDR3nt: TGTGCCAGCAGTGAAGAGGGCCTAGCGGGCTTAGCCAAAAACATTCAGTACTTC
abundance: -; j_gene: TRBJ2-1; v_gene: TRBV5-8; d_gene: -; CDR3aa: CASSPQTGPYEQFF; CDR3nt: TGTGCCAGCAGCCCACAGACAGGCCCCTATGAGCAGTTCTTC
abundance: -; j_gene: TRBJ2-2; v_gene: TRBV11-3; d_gene: TRBD1; CDR3aa: CASSSGQSGTGELFF; CDR3nt: TGTGCCAGCAGCTCGGGACAGTCGGGCACCGGGGAGCTGTTTTTT
abundance: -; j_gene: TRBJ1-5; v_gene: TRBV4-1; d_gene: -; CDR3aa: CASSQVAPEDSNQPQHF; CDR3nt: TGCGCCAGCAGCCAAGTAGCTCCCGAAGATAGCAATCAGCCCCAGCATTTT
abundance: -; j_gene: TRBJ2-5; v_gene: TRBV5-5; d_gene: -; CDR3aa: CASSPTPGETQYF; CDR3nt: TGTGCCAGCAGCCCCACTCCCGGGGAGACCCAGTACTTC
abundance: -; j_gene: TRBJ1-2; v_gene: TRBV5-1; d_gene: -; CDR3aa: CASNLSGEGGYTF; CDR3nt: TGCGCCAGCAACCTCTCCGGAGAGGGAGGCTACACCTTC
abundance: -; j_gene: TRBJ2-1; v_gene: TRBV5-6; d_gene: -; CDR3aa: CARGTSRPNEQFF; CDR3nt: TGTGCCAGGGGAACTAGCAGACCCAATGAGCAGTTCTTC
abundance: -; j_gene: TRBJ2-7; v_gene: TRBV5-8; d_gene: -; CDR3aa: CASSFAVYSYEQYF; CDR3nt: TGTGCCAGCAGCTTTGCGGTATACTCCTACGAGCAGTACTTC
abundance: -; j_gene: TRBJ2-7; v_gene: TRBV28; d_gene: TRBD1; CDR3aa: CASSLIPGQGSEQYF; CDR3nt: TGTGCCAGCAGTTTAATCCCAGGACAGGGGTCCGAGCAGTACTTC
abundance: -; j_gene: TRBJ2-1; v_gene: TRBV6-1; d_gene: TRBD2; CDR3aa: CASSVSGRNNEQFF; CDR3nt: TGTGCCAGCAGTGTTAGCGGGAGGAACAATGAGCAGTTCTTC
abundance: once; j_gene: TRBJ2-7; v_gene: TRBV10-3; d_gene: -; CDR3aa: CAISEGRGMNEQYF; CDR3nt: TGTGCCATCAGTGAGGGGCGGGGAATGAACGAGCAGTACTTC
abundance: few; j_gene: TRBJ2-5; v_gene: TRBV19; d_gene: TRBD2; CDR3aa: CASSASGGPLETQYF; CDR3nt: TGTGCCAGTAGTGCTAGCGGGGGGCCTCTAGAGACCCAGTACTTC
abundance: -; j_gene: TRBJ1-1; v_gene: TRBV15; d_gene: -; CDR3aa: CATSRGAGALGTEAFF; CDR3nt: TGTGCCACCAGCAGAGGGGCGGGGGCCTTGGGCACTGAAGCTTTCTTT
abundance: -; j_gene: TRBJ1-4; v_gene: TRBV7-2; d_gene: -; CDR3aa: CASSLGSGGRGEKLFF; CDR3nt: TGTGCCAGCAGCTTAGGAAGCGGAGGGAGGGGGGAAAAACTGTTTTTT
abundance: once; j_gene: TRBJ2-2; v_gene: TRBV7-3; d_gene: TRBD2; CDR3aa: CASSEGLAATGELFF; CDR3nt: TGTGCCAGCAGCGAAGGGCTAGCGGCTACCGGGGAGCTGTTTTTT
abundance: -; j_gene: TRBJ2-1; v_gene: TRBV28; d_gene: TRBD2; CDR3aa: CARLSRVSCGSVYNEQFF; CDR3nt: TGTGCCAGACTCTCGAGGGTCTCTTGCGGGAGTGTATACAATGAGCAGTTCTTC
abundance: -; j_gene: TRBJ2-1; v_gene: TRBV5-6; d_gene: -; CDR3aa: CASSPGGLHNEQFF; CDR3nt: TGTGCCAGCAGCCCAGGTGGTTTACACAATGAGCAGTTCTTC
abundance: -; j_gene: TRBJ2-2; v_gene: TRBV18; d_gene: TRBD1; CDR3aa: CASSRPGQGATGELFF; CDR3nt: TGTGCCAGCTCACGCCCGGGACAGGGGGCTACCGGGGAGCTGTTTTTT
abundance: few; j_gene: TRBJ1-6; v_gene: TRBV4-2; d_gene: TRBD1; CDR3aa: CASSHMTGSSYNSPLHF; CDR3nt: TGTGCCAGCAGCCATATGACAGGGAGCTCCTATAATTCACCCCTCCACTTT
abundance: once; j_gene: TRBJ2-1; v_gene: TRBV15; d_gene: -; CDR3aa: CATTPHREDYNEQFF; CDR3nt: TGTGCCACCACCCCCCACAGGGAAGACTACAATGAGCAGTTCTTC
abundance: few; j_gene: TRBJ1-5; v_gene: TRBV6-1; d_gene: TRBD1; CDR3aa: CASSRQGNQPQHF; CDR3nt: TGTGCCAGCAGTAGACAGGGTAATCAGCCCCAGCATTTT
abundance: -; j_gene: TRBJ2-3; v_gene: TRBV18; d_gene: TRBD2; CDR3aa: CASSALEMSGPGGTQYF; CDR3nt: TGTGCCAGCTCGGCACTGGAGATGAGCGGCCCCGGGGGGACGCAGTATTTT